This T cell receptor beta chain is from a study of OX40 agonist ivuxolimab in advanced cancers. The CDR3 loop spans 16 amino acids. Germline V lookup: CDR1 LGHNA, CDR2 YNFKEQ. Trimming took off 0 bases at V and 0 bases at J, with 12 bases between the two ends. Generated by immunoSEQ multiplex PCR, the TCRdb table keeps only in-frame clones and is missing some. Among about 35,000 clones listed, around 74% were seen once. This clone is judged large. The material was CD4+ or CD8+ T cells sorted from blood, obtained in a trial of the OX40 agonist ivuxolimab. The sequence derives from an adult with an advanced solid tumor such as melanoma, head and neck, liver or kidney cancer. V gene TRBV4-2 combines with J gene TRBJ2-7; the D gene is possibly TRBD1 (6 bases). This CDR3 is CASSQDPAQGSYEQYF. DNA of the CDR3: TGTGCCAGCAGCCAAGACCCGGCACAGGGCTCCTACGAGCAGTACTTC.